Reported below is one TCR beta chain. The table lists this clonotype with many counts. Its antigen is not yet known. No base-level quality is on record; no much larger clone is a single base apart. This sample was included in a study of blood T cells in healthy people across ages (dated by TCRdb to between 2015 and 2016). About the full investigation: In model experiments, template switching captured roughly one uniquely barcoded TCR beta cDNA molecule for every two T cells. Using deep sequencing normalized with unique cDNA molecular identifiers, the study measured how TCR beta repertoire diversity changes with age. For two donors (one aged 18 to 29 and one aged 80 or older), the study analyzed two additional independent replicas of 1 million unique cDNA reads from the same blood draw. To avoid experimental bias, donors of different ages were distributed randomly across sequencing lanes. Four age groups were formed from the donors: young (average 16 years), middle-aged (around 37), aged (around 62) and long-lived (more than 75).

The library was produced with 5' RACE. Sequencing was carried out with an Illumina HiSeq 2500. A second 7 to 11 cycle PCR used a sample-barcoded 5' primer and a J-beta primer mix. A template-switch 5' adaptor carrying 12 random nucleotides introduced a unique molecular identifier onto each TCR beta cDNA molecule. At least 3 million CDR3-containing paired-end reads were obtained from each sample. All of the RNA was converted into first-strand cDNA using the Mint cDNA synthesis kit, with a TRBC-specific oligonucleotide serving as the primer. Following uracil-DNA glycosylase treatment, a first 18-cycle PCR with universal primers M1SS and BC2_uni_R was performed on all cDNA. Per the source publication's procedure: Normalization of each sample was performed by random selection of 1 million high-quality reads, each carrying a distinct molecular identifier. Reads with shared molecular identifiers were discarded instead of being binned into consensus sequences. CDR3 identification, clonotype clustering and error correction used MiTCR with a Q25 quality threshold and the strictest error-elimination algorithm. A nonparametric unseen species model with Euler transformation was used to estimate lower-bound total TCR beta diversity. TCRdb handled the public reads itself, with Q25 trimming in fastp and clone calling in MiXCR, and kept productive beta chains. Here each entry gathers all rows of one CDR3 protein and keeps the most common genes and DNA. The V and J calls here are based on TCRdb, not the publication. This sample lists about 570,000 distinct CDR3 sequences; 25% to 30% were detected once. Roughly 18% of the sample is in the top ten clones.

Germline trimming: 3 bases from V, 0 bases from J; junction bases outside gene matches: 7. CDR1 and CDR2 (DFQATT, SNEGSKA) derive from the germline V gene (reference sequence). The CDR3 runs 15 residues from the cysteine to the phenylalanine. Here the CDR3 DNA is all that survives: 45 bases in frame from base 1. Donors were 30 to 45 systemically healthy Caucasian individuals from Russia aged roughly 6 to 90 years. Each donor gave 9.5 to 10 milliliters of peripheral blood, drawn into EDTA-treated Vacutainer tubes. Ficoll-Paque density-gradient centrifugation was used to isolate PBMCs, with at least 6 million obtained per sample. Total RNA was extracted from PBMCs with Trizol reagent, with at least 5 micrograms obtained per sample. Naive CD45RAhigh/CD27high T cell percentages were measured by flow cytometry on a PBMC aliquot from every donor. What the research found in general, with its limitations: Estimates of total diversity based on one million sequenced T cells were regarded as lower bounds and as underestimates. Since profiling was done on bulk unsorted PBMCs, naive and antigen-experienced compartments could not be conclusively compared. The percentage of naive T cells measured by flow cytometry correlated strongly with observed TCR beta diversity. Compared with the aged group, the long-lived group had more naive CD4+ T cells, fewer expanded clones and increased TCR diversity, suggesting age selection. Because the CMV infection status of the donors was unknown, age-related changes in expanded clonotypes may potentially have been confounded. As age increased, observed TCR beta diversity per million T cells dropped in a roughly linear way, and a significant reduction was already evident by age 40.

The V gene is TRBV20-1 and the J gene is TRBJ2-7, with 8 bases aligning to TRBD2. Sequencing was carried out using blood. This clonotype was obtained from a woman in her seventies in good health. The CDR3 protein sequence reads: CSASGRGGNSYEQYF. The DNA sequence is given as TGCAGTGCTAGCGGGAGGGGCGGTAACTCCTACGAGCAGTACTTC.